Listed below are T cell receptor beta chains from one sample, sequenced in a study of blood T cell repertoires in COVID-19. The table came from immunoSEQ multiplex PCR; TCRdb's copy has only in-frame clones and leaves some out. The table includes about 120,000 clones, 79% detected once. Material: peripheral blood. The receptors were sampled from a man aged 35 to 55 with active or convalescent COVID-19. Both conserved end residues are part of each CDR3. D genes are given only for firm matches. Part of the rows lack a size; the others show once, few, many or a class for expanded clones.

CDR3 DNA,CDR3 protein,V gene,J gene,clone size,D gene
TGTGCCAGCAGCTTAAGTAGGACAGGGGCCTACGAGCAGTACTTC,CASSLSRTGAYEQYF,TRBV11-2,TRBJ2-7,.,TRBD1
TGTGCCAGCAGCTGGAGCGCTTTTTCGAACACCGGGGAGCTGTTTTTT,CASSWSAFSNTGELFF,TRBV5-5,TRBJ2-2,.,.
TGTGCCAGCAGTTACTCGGGCAGGGTCGGCACCGGGGAGCTGTTTTTT,CASSYSGRVGTGELFF,TRBV6-5,TRBJ2-2,.,.
TGTGCCAGCAGCCAAGCAGGACTAGCGGGGGGGATGACCCAGTACTTC,CASSQAGLAGGMTQYF,TRBV4-2,TRBJ2-5,.,TRBD2
TGTGCCAGCAGTTTACACCTAGGCGGGAACTATGGCTACACCTTC,CASSLHLGGNYGYTF,TRBV27,TRBJ1-2,.,.
TGTGCCAGCAGCTCCCGGACAGGTGAAGCTTTCTTT,CASSSRTGEAFF,TRBV7-2,TRBJ1-1,.,TRBD1
TGTGCCAGCAGTCCTCACCTCCACGGGGATGAAAAACTGTTTTTT,CASSPHLHGDEKLFF,TRBV7-2,TRBJ1-4,.,.
TGTGCCAGCAGCCGCGGACAGGGAGACTACAATGAGCAGTTCTTC,CASSRGQGDYNEQFF,TRBV3-1/TRBV3-2,TRBJ2-1,few,TRBD1
TGTGCCAGCAGCCAATCAGCCCCCTATGGCTACACCTTC,CASSQSAPYGYTF,TRBV16,TRBJ1-2,few,.
TGTGCCAGCAGCTTAGGTCTCGACGGCGGTGGTAGTGAAGCTTTCTTT,CASSLGLDGGGSEAFF,TRBV7-8,TRBJ1-1,.,.
TGTGCCAGCAGCCCCGGGACCTACAATGAGCAGTTCTTC,CASSPGTYNEQFF,TRBV12-3/TRBV12-4,TRBJ2-1,.,.
TGTGCCAGCAGCTTGAGCGGGGCTGGGGCCAACGTCCTGACTTTC,CASSLSGAGANVLTF,TRBV5-6,TRBJ2-6,.,TRBD2
TGCGCCAGCAGCTTGGATCCGACAGGCGCAAGGTTTTTT,CASSLDPTGARFF,TRBV5-1,TRBJ1-4,.,.
TGTGCCAGCAGAGACGGACTAGCCGGTGAGCAGTTCTTC,CASRDGLAGEQFF,TRBV6-5,TRBJ2-1,.,TRBD2
TGTGCCACCAGTGATCGGAAGCAGGATAGCACAGATACGCAGTATTTT,CATSDRKQDSTDTQYF,TRBV24-1,TRBJ2-3,.,.
TGCGCCAGCAGCCAGGGGGGACTTCTGAATGAGCAGTTCTTC,CASSQGGLLNEQFF,TRBV5-1,TRBJ2-1,.,.
TGTGCCAGCAGTGAAATTGGGCAAATCAATGAAAAACTGTTTTTT,CASSEIGQINEKLFF,TRBV25-1,TRBJ1-4,.,.
TGTGCCAGCAGTTGGACAGGGTCTGGAAACACCATATATTTT,CASSWTGSGNTIYF,TRBV27,TRBJ1-3,.,TRBD1
TGTGCCAGCAGCCAAGATTGGGCGGGGGGTCCGGGGAATGAGCAGTTCTTC,CASSQDWAGGPGNEQFF,TRBV3-1/TRBV3-2,TRBJ2-1,.,TRBD2
TGCAGCGATCGGTGGGCAACGGAGACCCAGTACTTC,CSDRWATETQYF,TRBV29-1,TRBJ2-5,.,.
TGTGCCAGTAGTATCCAGGGTATCCAGCCCCAGCATTTT,CASSIQGIQPQHF,TRBV19,TRBJ1-5,many,.
TGCGCCAGCAGGGGACAGGCGAACACCGGGGAGCTGTTTTTT,CASRGQANTGELFF,TRBV5-1,TRBJ2-2,.,TRBD1
TGTGCCAGCAGTTTCGCGGTAGGCTACACCTTC,CASSFAVGYTF,TRBV27,TRBJ1-2,.,.
TGTGCCACCAGCAGGTTAGGGGACTATGGCTACACCTTC,CATSRLGDYGYTF,TRBV15,TRBJ1-2,.,.
TGTGCCAGCAGCCCGATCTCGGGACAGACCTACGAGCAGTACTTC,CASSPISGQTYEQYF,TRBV5-4,TRBJ2-7,.,TRBD1
TGTGCCTGGAGTCCCCCGGGTTACACCATATATTTT,CAWSPPGYTIYF,TRBV30,TRBJ1-3,.,.
TGTGCCACTCGACAGGCCGGTAATGAAAAACTGTTTTTT,CATRQAGNEKLFF,TRBV19,TRBJ1-4,.,.
TGTGCCAGCAGCGTCTCAGGAGGAGGACAGCCCCAGCATTTT,CASSVSGGGQPQHF,TRBV9,TRBJ1-5,.,.
TGTGCCACCAGTGAATCGACAGGCCCTTATGGCTACACCTTC,CATSESTGPYGYTF,TRBV24-1,TRBJ1-2,few,.
TGTGCCTGGAGTGTACGGGCGGGAGTAGGCAATGAGCAGTTCTTC,CAWSVRAGVGNEQFF,TRBV30,TRBJ2-1,.,TRBD2
TGTGCCACCAGCAGAGAAAGCTCGAACACCGGGGAGCTGTTTTTT,CATSRESSNTGELFF,TRBV15,TRBJ2-2,few,.
TGTGCCAGCAGCTTTAGGTCAGGGCAGCGCGACACTGAAGCTTTCTTT,CASSFRSGQRDTEAFF,TRBV5-6,TRBJ1-1,.,.
TGTGCCAGCAGCCGACAGGGGGCTTCGCAGGTAGATACGCAGTATTTT,CASSRQGASQVDTQYF,TRBV7-9,TRBJ2-3,.,TRBD1
TGTGCCAGCAGCTTGACATCCCTGGACACTGAAGCTTTCTTT,CASSLTSLDTEAFF,TRBV5-6,TRBJ1-1,.,.
TGTGCCAGCAGCTTCGACAGCTTTAATTCACCCCTCCACTTT,CASSFDSFNSPLHF,TRBV7-9,TRBJ1-6,.,.
TGTGCCAGCAGCACCGACAGAGGGGGTGGCTACACCTTC,CASSTDRGGGYTF,TRBV7-8,TRBJ1-2,.,.